Listed below are T cell receptor beta chains from one sample, sequenced in a study of blood T cell repertoires in COVID-19. Sequencing used immunoSEQ multiplex PCR; TCRdb keeps in-frame clones, though not all of them. This sample carries around 400,000 clones, roughly 91% of them seen once, and the ten largest clones take 1.5% to 2%. Sequenced sample: PBMCs or T cells enriched from blood (not recorded which). These receptors all stem from a woman aged 25 to 39 who had recovered from COVID-19. CDR3s leave out the opening cysteine and the closing phenylalanine or tryptophan. The D gene is left open where the match is weak. Size tells how often a clone was seen (once, few, many) or the class of an expanded clone, and some rows leave it out.

clone size | D gene | J gene | V gene | CDR3 protein
- | TRBD1 | TRBJ1-5 | TRBV28 | ASRGDRGQGGSNQPQH
- | TRBD1 | TRBJ1-1 | TRBV27 | ASSLFRTGGLNTEAF
- | - | TRBJ1-1 | TRBV19 | ASSRQNTEAF
few | - | TRBJ1-1 | TRBV7-9 | ASSPDSQKAF
- | TRBD1 | TRBJ2-7 | TRBV2 | ASRLTGASYEQY
- | - | TRBJ1-3 | TRBV9 | ASSALNRDKDATPGNTIY
- | TRBD1 | TRBJ1-1 | TRBV25-1 | ASSVTGVNTEAF
- | - | TRBJ1-1 | TRBV25-1 | AAGNTEAF
once | - | TRBJ2-7 | TRBV27 | ASSWNGHSYEQY
- | TRBD1 | TRBJ2-1 | TRBV10-3 | AISDGRGGLYNEQF
- | TRBD1 | TRBJ1-4 | TRBV24-1 | ATPGQPQVRPNEKLF
- | TRBD1 | TRBJ2-7 | TRBV6-5 | ASSYGTGGTAQY
- | - | TRBJ2-2 | TRBV9 | ASSARSGNTGELF
- | - | TRBJ1-2 | TRBV28 | ASSFLGALYGYT
few | - | TRBJ1-1 | TRBV19 | ASSIQGRGTEAF
- | TRBD1 | TRBJ2-2 | TRBV5-4 | ASSWPRQGNTGELF
- | - | TRBJ1-1 | TRBV7-3 | ASSPYGQITEAF
- | - | TRBJ1-1 | TRBV21-1 | ASSKDGTEAF
- | - | TRBJ1-2 | TRBV7-2 | ASSSSRGLANYGYT
- | TRBD2 | TRBJ2-7 | TRBV7-9 | ASSLGGSGRSYEQY
once | TRBD2 | TRBJ2-1 | TRBV3-1/TRBV3-2 | ASSQDSGNEQF
- | - | TRBJ1-1 | TRBV7-9 | ASSLASVNTEAF
many | - | TRBJ2-2 | TRBV21-1 | ASSNNRRRTGELF
- | - | TRBJ2-5 | TRBV14 | ASSQKGPTRRVPQETQY
- | - | TRBJ2-5 | TRBV7-9 | ASSLESRTNQGETQY
- | - | TRBJ2-7 | TRBV5-1 | ASSRTDRYYEQY
- | - | TRBJ1-2 | TRBV6-5 | ASSYSGYHNYGYT
- | TRBD2 | TRBJ2-1 | TRBV18 | ASSPPGLSYNEQF
- | TRBD1 | TRBJ1-2 | TRBV20-1 | SASPGQGNYGYT
- | - | TRBJ2-7 | TRBV5-1 | ASSLAQGVSREQY
- | TRBD1 | TRBJ2-7 | TRBV11-2 | ASSLGQGGYEQY
- | - | TRBJ1-1 | TRBV6-2/TRBV6-3 | ASSYGSTGRNTEAF
- | - | TRBJ1-4 | TRBV7-9 | ASSLLVEANEKLF
- | TRBD1 | TRBJ1-1 | TRBV30 | AWIRGDRGEAF
- | - | TRBJ1-2 | TRBV5-6 | ASSRTGSGGYT
- | - | TRBJ1-2 | TRBV29-1 | SVEGPILRGYT
once | - | TRBJ2-3 | TRBV7-8 | ASSLAPVSTDTQY
- | TRBD2 | TRBJ2-1 | TRBV5-1 | ASSSRTSGSMGLYNEQF
- | - | TRBJ2-7 | TRBV27 | ASSITPLGDEQY
- | - | TRBJ2-6 | TRBV6-5 | ATPRSSGANVLT
- | TRBD1 | TRBJ2-7 | TRBV5-1 | ASSLGQGGAYEQY
- | - | TRBJ2-1 | TRBV10-1 | ASSGRFYNEQF
- | TRBD2 | TRBJ2-2 | TRBV4-1 | ASSQRTSGIVAGELF
- | TRBD2 | TRBJ2-7 | TRBV5-1 | ASSLELSGRAPEQY
- | TRBD1 | TRBJ1-5 | TRBV5-6 | ASSTDRAQPQH
- | - | TRBJ2-3 | TRBV20-1 | SASWQGSTDTQY
- | TRBD2 | TRBJ2-1 | TRBV5-1 | ASSLRTSGGIVYNEQF
- | - | TRBJ1-1 | TRBV7-3 | ASSLGGPNTEAF
- | TRBD2 | TRBJ2-1 | TRBV10-3 | AISDGASGGDEQF
- | TRBD2 | TRBJ2-2 | TRBV4-3 | ASSQLILAGGLTGELF
- | - | TRBJ1-2 | TRBV30 | ASYRDALKYGYT
few | - | TRBJ2-2 | TRBV6-2/TRBV6-3 | ASSLDSDTGELF
- | TRBD1 | TRBJ1-2 | TRBV10-3 | AIRTRDRAREINYGYT